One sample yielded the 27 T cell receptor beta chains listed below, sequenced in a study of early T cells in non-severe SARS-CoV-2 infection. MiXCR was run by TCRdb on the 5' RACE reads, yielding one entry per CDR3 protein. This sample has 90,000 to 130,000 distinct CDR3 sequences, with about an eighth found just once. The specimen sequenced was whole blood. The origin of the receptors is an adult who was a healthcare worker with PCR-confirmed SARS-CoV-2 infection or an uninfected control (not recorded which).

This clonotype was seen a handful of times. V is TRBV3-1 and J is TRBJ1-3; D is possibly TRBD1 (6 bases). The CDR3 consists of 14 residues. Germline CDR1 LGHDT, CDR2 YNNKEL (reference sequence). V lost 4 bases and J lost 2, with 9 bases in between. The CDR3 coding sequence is TGTGCCAGCAGCCGCCGGACAGCTGGAAACACCATATATTTT. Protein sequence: CASSRRTAGNTIYF.

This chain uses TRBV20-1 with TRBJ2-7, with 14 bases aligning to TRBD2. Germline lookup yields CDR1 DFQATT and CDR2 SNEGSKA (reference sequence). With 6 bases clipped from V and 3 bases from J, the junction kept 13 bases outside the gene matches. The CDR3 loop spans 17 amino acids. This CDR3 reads CSANDLGLAGAVYEQYF. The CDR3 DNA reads TGCAGTGCCAACGACCTGGGACTAGCGGGAGCGGTCTACGAGCAGTACTTC.

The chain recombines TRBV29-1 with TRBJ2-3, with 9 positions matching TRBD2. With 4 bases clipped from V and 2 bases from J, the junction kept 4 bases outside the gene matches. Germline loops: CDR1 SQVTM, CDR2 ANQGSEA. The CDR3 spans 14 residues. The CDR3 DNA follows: TGCAGCGTTGCCACTAGCGGGCCCACAGATACGCAGTATTTT. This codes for CSVATSGPTDTQYF.

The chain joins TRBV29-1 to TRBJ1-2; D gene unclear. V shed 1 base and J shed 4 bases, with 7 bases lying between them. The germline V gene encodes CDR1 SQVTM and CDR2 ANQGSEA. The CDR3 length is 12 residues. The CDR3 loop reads CSVEGPGYGYTF. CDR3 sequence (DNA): TGCAGCGTTGAAGGGCCAGGCTATGGCTACACCTTC.

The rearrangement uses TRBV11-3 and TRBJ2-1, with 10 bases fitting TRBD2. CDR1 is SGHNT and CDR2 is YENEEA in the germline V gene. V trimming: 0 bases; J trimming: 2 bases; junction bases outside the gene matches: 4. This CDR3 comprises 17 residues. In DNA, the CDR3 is TGTGCCAGCAGCTTAGAGCTAGCGGGAGTTCCCTACAATGAGCAGTTCTTC. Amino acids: CASSLELAGVPYNEQFF.

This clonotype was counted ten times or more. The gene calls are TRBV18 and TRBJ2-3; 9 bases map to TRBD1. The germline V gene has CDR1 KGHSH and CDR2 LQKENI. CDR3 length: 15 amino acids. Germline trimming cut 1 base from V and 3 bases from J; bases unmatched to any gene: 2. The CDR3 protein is CASSPLGQGTDTQYF. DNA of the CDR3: TGTGCCAGCTCACCACTGGGACAGGGTACAGATACGCAGTATTTT.

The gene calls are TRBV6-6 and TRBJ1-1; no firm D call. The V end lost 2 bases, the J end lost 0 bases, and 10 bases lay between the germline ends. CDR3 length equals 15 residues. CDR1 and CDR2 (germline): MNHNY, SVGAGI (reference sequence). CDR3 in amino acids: CASSYPGGLNTEAFF. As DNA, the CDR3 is TGTGCCAGCAGTTACCCGGGAGGGTTGAACACTGAAGCTTTCTTT.

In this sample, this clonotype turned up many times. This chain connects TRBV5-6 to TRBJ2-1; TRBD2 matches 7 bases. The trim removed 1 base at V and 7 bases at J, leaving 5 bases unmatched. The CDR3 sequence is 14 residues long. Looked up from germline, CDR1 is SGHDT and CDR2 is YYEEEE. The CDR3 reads CASSLIAGENEQFF. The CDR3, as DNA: TGTGCCAGCAGCTTGATCGCGGGAGAGAATGAGCAGTTCTTC. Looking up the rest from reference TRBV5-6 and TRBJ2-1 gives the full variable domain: DAGVTQSPTHLIKTRGQQVTLRCSPKSGHDTVSWYQQALGQGPQFIFQYYEEEERQRGNFPDRFSGHQFPNYSSELNVNALLLGDSALYLCASSLIAGENEQFFGPGTRLTVL.

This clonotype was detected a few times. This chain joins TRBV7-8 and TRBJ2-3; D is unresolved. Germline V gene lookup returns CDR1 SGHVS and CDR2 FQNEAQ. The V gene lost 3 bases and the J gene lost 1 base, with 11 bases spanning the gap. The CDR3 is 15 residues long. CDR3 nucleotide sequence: TGTGCCAGCAGCTTCTCAATAGCTGGCACAGATACGCAGTATTTT. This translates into CASSFSIAGTDTQYF. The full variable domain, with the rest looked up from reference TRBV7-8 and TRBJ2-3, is GAGVSQSPRYKVAKRGQDVALRCDPISGHVSLFWYQQALGQGPEFLTYFQNEAQLDKSGLPSDRFFAERPEGSVSTLKIQRTQQEDSAVYLCASSFSIAGTDTQYFGPGTRLTVL.

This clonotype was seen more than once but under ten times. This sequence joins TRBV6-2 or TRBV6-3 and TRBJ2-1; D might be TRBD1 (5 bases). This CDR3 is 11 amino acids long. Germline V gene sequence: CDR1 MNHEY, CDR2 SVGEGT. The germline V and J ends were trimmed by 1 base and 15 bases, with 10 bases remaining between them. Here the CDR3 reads CASSYLGVGFF. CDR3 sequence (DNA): TGTGCCAGCAGTTACTTAGGGGTAGGGTTCTTC.

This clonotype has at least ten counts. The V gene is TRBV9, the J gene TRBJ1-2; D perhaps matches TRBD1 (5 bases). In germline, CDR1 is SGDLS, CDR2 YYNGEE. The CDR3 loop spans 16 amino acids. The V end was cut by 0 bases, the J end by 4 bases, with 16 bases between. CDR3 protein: CASSVGRPQGFYGYTF. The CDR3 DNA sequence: TGTGCCAGCAGCGTAGGACGGCCCCAGGGCTTCTATGGCTACACCTTC.

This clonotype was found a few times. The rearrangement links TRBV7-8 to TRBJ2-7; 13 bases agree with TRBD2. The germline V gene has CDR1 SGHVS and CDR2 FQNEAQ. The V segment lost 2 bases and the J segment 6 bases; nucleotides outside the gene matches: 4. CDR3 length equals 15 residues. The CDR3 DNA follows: TGTGCCAGCAGCTTAAGAGGACTAGCGGGGGTCGAGCAGTACTTC. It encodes CASSLRGLAGVEQYF. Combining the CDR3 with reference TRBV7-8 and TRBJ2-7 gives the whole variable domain GAGVSQSPRYKVAKRGQDVALRCDPISGHVSLFWYQQALGQGPEFLTYFQNEAQLDKSGLPSDRFFAERPEGSVSTLKIQRTQQEDSAVYLCASSLRGLAGVEQYFGPGTRLTVT.

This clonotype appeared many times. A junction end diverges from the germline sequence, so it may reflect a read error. CDR3 in amino acids: CASSSSRGVIYSYTF. The CDR3 coding sequence is TGTGCCAGCAGCTCCTCCCGGGGAGTCATCTATAGCTACACCTTC. The V gene is TRBV12-3 or TRBV12-4, the J gene TRBJ1-2; D call uncertain. CDR3 length: 15 residues.

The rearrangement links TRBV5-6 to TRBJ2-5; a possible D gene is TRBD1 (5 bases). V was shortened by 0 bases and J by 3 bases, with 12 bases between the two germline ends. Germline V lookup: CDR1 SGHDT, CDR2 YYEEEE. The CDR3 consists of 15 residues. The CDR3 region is CASSLASGSEETQYF. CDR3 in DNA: TGTGCCAGCAGCTTGGCCTCAGGGTCGGAAGAGACCCAGTACTTC.

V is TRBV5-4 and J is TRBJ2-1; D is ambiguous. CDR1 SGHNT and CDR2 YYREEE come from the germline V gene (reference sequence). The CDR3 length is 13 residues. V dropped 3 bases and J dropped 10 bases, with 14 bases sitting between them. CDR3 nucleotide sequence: TGTGCCAGCAGCTCCATGACTGTAGAGGAGCAGTTCTTC. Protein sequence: CASSSMTVEEQFF.

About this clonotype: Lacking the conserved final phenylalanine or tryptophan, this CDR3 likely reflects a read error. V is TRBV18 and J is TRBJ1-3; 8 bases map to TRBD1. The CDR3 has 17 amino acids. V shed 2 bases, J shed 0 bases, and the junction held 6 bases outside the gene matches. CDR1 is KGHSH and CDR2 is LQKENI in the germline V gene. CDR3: CASSPMQGAVSGNTIYI. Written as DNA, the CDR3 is TGTGCCAGCTCACCAATGCAGGGGGCTGTCTCTGGAAACACCATATATATT.

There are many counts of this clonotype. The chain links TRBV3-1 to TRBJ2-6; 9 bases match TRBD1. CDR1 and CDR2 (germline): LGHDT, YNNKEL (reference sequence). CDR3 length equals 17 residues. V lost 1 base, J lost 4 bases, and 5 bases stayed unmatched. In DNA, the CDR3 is TGTGCCAGCAGCCAAGCGACAGGGGGTTTCGGGGCCAACGTCCTGACTTTC. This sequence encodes CASSQATGGFGANVLTF. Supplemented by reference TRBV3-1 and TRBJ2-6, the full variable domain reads DTAVSQTPKYLVTQMGNDKSIKCEQNLGHDTMYWYKQDSKKFLKIMFSYNNKELIINETVPNRFSPKSPDKAHLNLHINSLELGDSAVYFCASSQATGGFGANVLTFGAGSRLTVL.

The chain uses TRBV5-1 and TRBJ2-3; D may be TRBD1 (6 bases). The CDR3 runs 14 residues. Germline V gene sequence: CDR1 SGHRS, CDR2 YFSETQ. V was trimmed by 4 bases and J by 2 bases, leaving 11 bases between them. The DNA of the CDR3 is TGCGCCAGCAGCCCAGGACAGCACACAGATACGCAGTATTTT. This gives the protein CASSPGQHTDTQYF.

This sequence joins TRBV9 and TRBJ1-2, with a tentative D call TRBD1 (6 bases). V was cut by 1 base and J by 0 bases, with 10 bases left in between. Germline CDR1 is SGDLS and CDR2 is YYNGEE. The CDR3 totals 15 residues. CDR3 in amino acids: CASSVTGQANYGYTF. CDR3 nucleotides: TGTGCCAGCAGCGTAACAGGGCAAGCTAACTATGGCTACACCTTC. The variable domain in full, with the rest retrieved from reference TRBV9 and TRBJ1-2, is DSGVTQTPKHLITATGQRVTLRCSPRSGDLSVYWYQQSLDQGLQFLIQYYNGEERAKGNILERFSAQQFPDLHSELNLSSLELGDSALYFCASSVTGQANYGYTFGSGTRLTVV.

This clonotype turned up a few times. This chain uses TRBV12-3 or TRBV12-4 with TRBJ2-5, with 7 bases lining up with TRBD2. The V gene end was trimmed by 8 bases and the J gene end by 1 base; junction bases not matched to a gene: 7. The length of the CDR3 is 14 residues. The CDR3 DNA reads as TGTGCCAGCGGGGGGGTCGGGGTCCAAGAGACCCAGTACTTC. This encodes CASGGVGVQETQYF.

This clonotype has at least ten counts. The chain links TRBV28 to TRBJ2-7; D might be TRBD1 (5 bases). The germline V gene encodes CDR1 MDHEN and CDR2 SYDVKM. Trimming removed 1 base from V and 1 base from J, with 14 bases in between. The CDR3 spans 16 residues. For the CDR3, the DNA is TGTGCCAGCAGTTTATCCCCCTCGACAGTTTCCTACGAGCAGTACTTC. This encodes CASSLSPSTVSYEQYF. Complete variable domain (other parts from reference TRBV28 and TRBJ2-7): DVKVTQSSRYLVKRTGEKVFLECVQDMDHENMFWYRQDPGLGLRLIYFSYDVKMKEKGDIPEGYSVSREKKERFSLILESASTNQTSMYLCASSLSPSTVSYEQYFGPGTRLTVT.

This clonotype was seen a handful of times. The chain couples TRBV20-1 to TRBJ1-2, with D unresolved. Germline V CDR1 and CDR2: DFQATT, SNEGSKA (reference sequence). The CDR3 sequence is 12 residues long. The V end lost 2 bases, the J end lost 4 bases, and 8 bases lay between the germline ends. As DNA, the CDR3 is TGCAGTGCTAGAATTAACATCTATGGCTACACCTTC. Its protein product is CSARINIYGYTF.

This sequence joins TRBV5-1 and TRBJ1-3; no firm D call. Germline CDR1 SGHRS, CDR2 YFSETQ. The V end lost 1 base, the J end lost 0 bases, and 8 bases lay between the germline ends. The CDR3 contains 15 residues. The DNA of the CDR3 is TGCGCCAGCAGCTTGCTACCCACCTCTGGAAACACCATATATTTT. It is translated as CASSLLPTSGNTIYF.

In nucleotides, the CDR3 is TGTGCCAGCAGCTTAGGGACAGGGAGTAAAAATCAGCCCCAGCATTTT. Translation: CASSLGTGSKNQPQHF. The chain is built from TRBV7-9 and TRBJ1-5, with TRBD1 identical over 8 bases. CDR3 size: 16 residues. Trimming took 1 base from V and 4 from J; bases not matched to a gene: 6. Germline CDR1 is SEHNR and CDR2 is FQNEAQ (reference sequence).

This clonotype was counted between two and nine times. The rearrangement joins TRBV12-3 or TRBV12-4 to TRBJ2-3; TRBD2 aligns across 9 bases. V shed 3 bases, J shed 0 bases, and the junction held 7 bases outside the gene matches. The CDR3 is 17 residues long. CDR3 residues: CASSFGLAQASTDTQYF. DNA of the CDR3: TGTGCCAGCAGTTTCGGACTAGCGCAAGCTAGCACAGATACGCAGTATTTT.

CDR3 sequence: CASSEQGQGTNSRITYNEQFF. In DNA form, the CDR3 reads TGTGCCAGCAGTGAACAGGGACAGGGGACAAATTCCCGCATAACCTACAATGAGCAGTTCTTC. The chain couples TRBV25-1 to TRBJ2-1; 10 bases are shared with TRBD1. Per germline, CDR1 MGHDK and CDR2 SYGVNS. Trimming cost V 2 bases and J 2 bases; bases outside gene matches: 18. The CDR3 extends over 21 amino acids.

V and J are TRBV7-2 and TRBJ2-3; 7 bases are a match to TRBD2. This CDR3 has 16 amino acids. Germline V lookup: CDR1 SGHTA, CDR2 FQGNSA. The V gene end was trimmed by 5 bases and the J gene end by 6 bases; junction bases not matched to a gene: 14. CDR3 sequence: CASSPIGGGPADTQYF. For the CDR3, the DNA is TGTGCCAGCAGCCCAATAGGCGGGGGACCCGCCGATACGCAGTATTTT.